The 2 T cell receptor beta chains below all came from one sample that was sequenced in a study of molecular identifiers for immune sequencing clone quantification. TCRdb fed the PCR reads into MiXCR, producing one record per CDR3 protein. Seen here are approximately 630,000 distinct CDR3 sequences, over 25% observed once, and the top ten hold about 0.81%. Sequences were obtained from naive CD8+ T cells from blood, with Jurkat cell RNA spiked in. Stated subset: FACS-sorted CD8+CD4-CCR7+CD45RA+ naive T cells. The receptors here all came from a human donor in good health. Some libraries in this study had Jurkat cell RNA spiked in.

Turning to this clonotype: This could be a read error, since a much larger clone is one nucleotide away. The chain links TRBV27 to TRBJ1-2; D is uncertain. Germline V gene sequence: CDR1 MNHEY, CDR2 SMNVEV (reference sequence). The CDR3 has 16 residues. V was cut by 4 bases and J by 2 bases, with 17 bases left in between. CDR3 nucleotide sequence: TGTGCCAGCAGTTCCCTGACAAAAAACGGAAACTATGGCTACACCTTC. This translates into CASSSLTKNGNYGYTF.

The chain uses TRBV7-6 and TRBJ2-7, with D unresolved. CDR1 is SGHVS, CDR2 FNYEAQ, per germline. V was trimmed by 4 bases and J by 1 base, leaving 11 bases between them. The CDR3 contains 14 residues. The CDR3 protein is CASSSSVGSYEQYF. The CDR3 DNA is TGTGCCAGCAGCTCATCCGTTGGTTCCTACGAGCAGTACTTC.